The 10 T cell receptor beta chains presented below share a single source sample, sequenced in a study of T cell responses to AZD1222 COVID-19 vaccine. Assay: immunoSEQ multiplex PCR; the TCRdb copy retains only in-frame clones and omits some. This table has some 200,000 clones, roughly 93% appearing once. Sequences were derived from peripheral blood, sampled on day 0 of AZD1222 vaccination. Receptors originate from an adult in good health.

The chain combines TRBV29-1 with TRBJ1-2; 9 bases fit TRBD1. With 1 base clipped from V and 6 bases from J, the junction kept 0 bases outside the gene matches. CDR1 is SQVTM, CDR2 ANQGSEA, per germline. The CDR3 totals 12 residues. The CDR3 region is CSVEGTGDGYTF. The CDR3 DNA follows: TGCAGCGTTGAAGGGACAGGGGATGGCTACACCTTC. Full variable domain (rest looked up from reference TRBV29-1 and TRBJ1-2): SAVISQKPSRDICQRGTSLTIQCQVDSQVTMMFWYRQQPGQSLTLIATANQGSEATYESGFVIDKFPISRPNLTFSTLTVSNMSPEDSSIYLCSVEGTGDGYTFGSGTRLTVV.

The chain uses TRBV27 and TRBJ2-3; D not certain. Germline lookup yields CDR1 MNHEY and CDR2 SMNVEV (reference sequence). V was pared by 7 bases and J by 1 base, with 21 bases between. There are 17 residues in the CDR3. CDR3 residues: CASKPSERRRGTDTQYF. CDR3 DNA sequence: TGTGCCAGCAAGCCCAGCGAACGGCGCCGGGGCACAGATACGCAGTATTTT.

The J gene is TRBJ1-1, the V gene TRBV29-1; D ambiguous. The V end lost 4 bases, the J end lost 3 bases, and 12 bases lay between the germline ends. Germline loops: CDR1 SQVTM, CDR2 ANQGSEA. The CDR3 has 13 amino acids. The CDR3 DNA sequence: TGCAGCGTTGTTACTGCAGGCCACACTGAAGCTTTCTTT. Residues: CSVVTAGHTEAFF.

This chain links TRBV13 with TRBJ2-7; 8 bases match TRBD2. Germline assignment: CDR1 PRHDT and CDR2 FYEKMQ (reference sequence). The length of the CDR3 is 14 residues. The V segment lost 4 bases and the J segment 5 bases; nucleotides outside the gene matches: 7. The DNA of the CDR3 is TGTGCCAGCAGCTCCGGGACTAGGATCAACGAGCAGTACTTC. Protein product: CASSSGTRINEQYF.

This chain links TRBV2 with TRBJ1-5, with D uncertain. V dropped 4 bases and J dropped 3 bases, with 10 bases sitting between them. Looked up from germline, CDR1 is SNHLY and CDR2 is FYNNEI. There are 14 residues in the CDR3. CDR3 region: CASSGVQVNQPQHF. CDR3 sequence (DNA): TGTGCCAGCAGTGGCGTACAAGTCAATCAGCCCCAGCATTTT.

The chain links TRBV19 to TRBJ2-7; no firm D call. V dropped 3 bases and J dropped 0 bases, with 12 bases sitting between them. Per the germline V gene, CDR1 is LNHDA and CDR2 is SQIVND (reference sequence). This CDR3 has 15 amino acids. CDR3 nucleotide sequence: TGTGCCAGTAGTATTGGACGGTTAAGCTCCTACGAGCAGTACTTC. This gives the protein CASSIGRLSSYEQYF.

The chain links TRBV7-8 to TRBJ2-7; D tentatively fits TRBD1 or TRBD2 (5 bases each). There are 11 residues in the CDR3. Per germline, CDR1 SGHVS and CDR2 FQNEAQ. Trimming removed 8 bases from V and 7 bases from J, with 12 bases in between. CDR3 protein: CASPRGWEQYF. The CDR3 DNA follows: TGTGCCAGCCCGAGGGGATGGGAGCAGTACTTC.

The chain joins TRBV6-5 to TRBJ2-3; TRBD2 agrees at 10 bases. Per the germline V gene, CDR1 is MNHEY and CDR2 is SVGAGI. The V segment lost 2 bases and the J segment 4 bases; nucleotides outside the gene matches: 6. The CDR3 runs 16 residues. The DNA of the CDR3 is TGTGCCAGCAGTTACCACAGCGGGGGGGCCCCAGATACGCAGTATTTT. Protein product: CASSYHSGGAPDTQYF.

The rearrangement links TRBV14 to TRBJ1-2; 9 bases line up with TRBD1. CDR3 length: 13 residues. With V trimmed by 1 base and J by 7 bases, 1 base remained unmatched. Germline V gene data show CDR1 as SGHDN and CDR2 as FVKESK. CDR3 sequence: CASSQGDRVGYTF. CDR3 nucleotides: TGTGCCAGCAGCCAAGGGGACAGGGTTGGCTACACCTTC.

The J gene is TRBJ2-7, the V gene TRBV9; TRBD2 matches 8 bases. V lost 4 bases, J lost 4 bases, and 19 bases stayed unmatched. In germline, CDR1 is SGDLS, CDR2 YYNGEE. The CDR3 runs 18 residues. This CDR3 reads CASSNQLAASPGGYEQYF. The DNA for the CDR3 is TGTGCCAGCAGCAACCAACTAGCGGCCTCGCCCGGGGGGTACGAGCAGTACTTC. Supplemented by reference TRBV9 and TRBJ2-7, the full variable domain reads DSGVTQTPKHLITATGQRVTLRCSPRSGDLSVYWYQQSLDQGLQFLIQYYNGEERAKGNILERFSAQQFPDLHSELNLSSLELGDSALYFCASSNQLAASPGGYEQYFGPGTRLTVT.